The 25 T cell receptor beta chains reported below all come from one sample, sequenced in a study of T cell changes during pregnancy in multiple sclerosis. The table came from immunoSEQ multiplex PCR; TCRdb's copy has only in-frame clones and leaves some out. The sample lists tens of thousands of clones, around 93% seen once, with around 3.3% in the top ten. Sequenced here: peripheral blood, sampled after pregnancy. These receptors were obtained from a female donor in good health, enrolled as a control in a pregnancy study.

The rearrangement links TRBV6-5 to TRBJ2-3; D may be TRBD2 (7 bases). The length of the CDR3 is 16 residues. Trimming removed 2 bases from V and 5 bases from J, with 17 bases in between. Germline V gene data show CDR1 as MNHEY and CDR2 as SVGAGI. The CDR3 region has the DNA TGTGCCAGCAGTTACACGGCGGGGGCCGCGGGAGATACGCAGTATTTT. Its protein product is CASSYTAGAAGDTQYF.

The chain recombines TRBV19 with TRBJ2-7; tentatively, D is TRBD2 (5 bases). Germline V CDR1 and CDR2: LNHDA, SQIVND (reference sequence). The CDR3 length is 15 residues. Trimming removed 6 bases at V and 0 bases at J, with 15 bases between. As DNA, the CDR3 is TGTGCCAGTAGGGACCGGGGAGTTTTCTCCTACGAGCAGTACTTC. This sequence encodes CASRDRGVFSYEQYF.

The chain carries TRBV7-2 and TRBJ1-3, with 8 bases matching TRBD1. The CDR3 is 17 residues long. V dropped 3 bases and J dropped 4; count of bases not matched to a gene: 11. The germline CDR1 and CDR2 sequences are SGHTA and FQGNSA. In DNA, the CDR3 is TGTGCCAGCAGCTTTCTCGGACAGGGAATGGGAGGAAACACCATATATTTT. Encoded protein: CASSFLGQGMGGNTIYF. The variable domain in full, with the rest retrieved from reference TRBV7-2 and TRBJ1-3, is GAGVSQSPSNKVTEKGKDVELRCDPISGHTALYWYRQSLGQGLEFLIYFQGNSAPDKSGLPSDRFSAERTGGSVSTLTIQRTQQEDSAVYLCASSFLGQGMGGNTIYFGEGSWLTVV.

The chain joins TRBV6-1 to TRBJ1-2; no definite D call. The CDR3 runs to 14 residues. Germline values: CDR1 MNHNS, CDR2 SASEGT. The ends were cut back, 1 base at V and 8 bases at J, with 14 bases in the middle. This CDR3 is CASSEGWAYRGYTF. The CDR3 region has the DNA TGTGCCAGCAGTGAAGGATGGGCCTATCGGGGCTACACCTTC.

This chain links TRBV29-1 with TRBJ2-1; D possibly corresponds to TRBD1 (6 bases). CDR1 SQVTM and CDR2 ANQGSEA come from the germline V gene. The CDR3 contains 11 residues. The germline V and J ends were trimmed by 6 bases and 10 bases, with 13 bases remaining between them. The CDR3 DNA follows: TGCAGCGTAAGACAGGTCGGCGAGCAGTTCTTC. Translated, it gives CSVRQVGEQFF.

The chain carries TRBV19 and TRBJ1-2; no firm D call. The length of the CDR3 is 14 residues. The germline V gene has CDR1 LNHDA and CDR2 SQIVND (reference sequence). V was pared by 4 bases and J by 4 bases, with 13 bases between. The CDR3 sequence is CASSSTEAVYGYTF. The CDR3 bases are TGTGCCAGTAGTAGTACCGAGGCAGTCTATGGCTACACCTTC.

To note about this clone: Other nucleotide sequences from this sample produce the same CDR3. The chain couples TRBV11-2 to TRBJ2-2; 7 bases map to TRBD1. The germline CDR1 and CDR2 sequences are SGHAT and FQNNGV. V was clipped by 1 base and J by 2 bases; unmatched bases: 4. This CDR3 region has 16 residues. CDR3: CASSLARQGNTGELFF. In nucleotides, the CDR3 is TGTGCCAGCAGCTTAGCCCGACAGGGCAACACCGGGGAGCTGTTTTTT. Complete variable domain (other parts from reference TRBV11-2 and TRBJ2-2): EAGVAQSPRYKIIEKRQSVAFWCNPISGHATLYWYQQILGQGPKLLIQFQNNGVVDDSQLPKDRFSAERLKGVDSTLKIQPAKLEDSAVYLCASSLARQGNTGELFFGEGSRLTVL.

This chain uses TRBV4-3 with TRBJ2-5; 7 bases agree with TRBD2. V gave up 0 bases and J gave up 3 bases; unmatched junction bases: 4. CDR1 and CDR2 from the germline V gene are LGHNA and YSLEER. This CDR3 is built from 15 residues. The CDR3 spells CASSQDYRGEETQYF. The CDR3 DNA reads TGCGCCAGCAGCCAAGACTACCGGGGGGAAGAGACCCAGTACTTC.

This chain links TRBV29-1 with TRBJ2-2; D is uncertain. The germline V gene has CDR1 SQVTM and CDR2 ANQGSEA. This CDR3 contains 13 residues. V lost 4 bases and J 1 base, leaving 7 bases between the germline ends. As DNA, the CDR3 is TGCAGCGTTGGCACAATGAACACCGGGGAGCTGTTTTTT. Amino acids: CSVGTMNTGELFF.

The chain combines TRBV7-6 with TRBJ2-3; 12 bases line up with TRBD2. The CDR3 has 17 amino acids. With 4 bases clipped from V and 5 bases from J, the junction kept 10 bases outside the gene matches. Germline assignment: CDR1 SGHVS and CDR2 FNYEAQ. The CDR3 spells CASSSPLTSGSIDTQYF. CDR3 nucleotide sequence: TGTGCCAGCAGCTCTCCCCTGACTAGCGGGAGTATAGATACGCAGTATTTT.

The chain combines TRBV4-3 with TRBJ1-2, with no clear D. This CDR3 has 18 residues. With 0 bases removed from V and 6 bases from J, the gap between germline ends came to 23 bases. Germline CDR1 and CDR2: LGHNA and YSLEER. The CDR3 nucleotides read TGCGCCAGCAGCCAAGATATAAATCAGGCGTTGTCGGTTGATGGCTACACCTTC. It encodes CASSQDINQALSVDGYTF.

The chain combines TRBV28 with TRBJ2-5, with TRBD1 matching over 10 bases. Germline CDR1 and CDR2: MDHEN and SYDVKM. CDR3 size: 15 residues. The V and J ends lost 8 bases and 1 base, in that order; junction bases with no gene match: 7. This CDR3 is CASLGTGELQETQYF. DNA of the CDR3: TGTGCCAGCCTCGGGACAGGGGAACTCCAAGAGACCCAGTACTTC. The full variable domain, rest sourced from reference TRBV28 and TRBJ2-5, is DVKVTQSSRYLVKRTGEKVFLECVQDMDHENMFWYRQDPGLGLRLIYFSYDVKMKEKGDIPEGYSVSREKKERFSLILESASTNQTSMYLCASLGTGELQETQYFGPGTRLLVL.

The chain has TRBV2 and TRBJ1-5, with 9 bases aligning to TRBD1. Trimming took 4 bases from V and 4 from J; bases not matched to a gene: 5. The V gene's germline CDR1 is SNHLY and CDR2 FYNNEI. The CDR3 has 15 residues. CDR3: CASSGRGTGNQPQHF. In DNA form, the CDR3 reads TGTGCCAGCAGTGGTAGGGGGACAGGGAATCAGCCCCAGCATTTT.

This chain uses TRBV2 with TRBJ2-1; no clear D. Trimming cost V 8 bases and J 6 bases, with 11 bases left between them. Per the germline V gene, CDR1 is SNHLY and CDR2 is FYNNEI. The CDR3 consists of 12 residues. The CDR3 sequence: CASSYGLNEQFF. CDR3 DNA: TGTGCCAGCTCGTACGGTCTCAATGAGCAGTTCTTC. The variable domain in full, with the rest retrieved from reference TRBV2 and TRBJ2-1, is EPEVTQTPSHQVTQMGQEVILRCVPISNHLYFYWYRQILGQKVEFLVSFYNNEISEKSEIFDDQFSVERPDGSNFTLKIRSTKLEDSAMYFCASSYGLNEQFFGPGTRLTVL.

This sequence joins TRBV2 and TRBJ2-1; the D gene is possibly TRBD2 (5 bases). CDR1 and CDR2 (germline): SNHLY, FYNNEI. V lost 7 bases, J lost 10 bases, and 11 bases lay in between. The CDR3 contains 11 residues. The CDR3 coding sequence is TGTGCCAGCATAAGGGAGATCGAGCAGTTCTTC. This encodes CASIREIEQFF.

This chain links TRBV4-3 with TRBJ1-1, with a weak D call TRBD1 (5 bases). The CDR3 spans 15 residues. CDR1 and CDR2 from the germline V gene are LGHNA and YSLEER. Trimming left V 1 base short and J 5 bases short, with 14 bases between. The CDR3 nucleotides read TGCGCCAGCAGCCAAGGGGTCAGGGAAGAAACTGAAGCTTTCTTT. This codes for CASSQGVREETEAFF.

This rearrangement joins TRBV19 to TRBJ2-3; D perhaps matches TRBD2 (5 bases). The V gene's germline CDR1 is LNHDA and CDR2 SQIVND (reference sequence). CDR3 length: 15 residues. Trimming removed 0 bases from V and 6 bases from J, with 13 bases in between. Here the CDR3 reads CASSIDLGERDTQYF. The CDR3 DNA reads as TGTGCCAGTAGTATAGATCTCGGGGAGCGTGATACGCAGTATTTT.

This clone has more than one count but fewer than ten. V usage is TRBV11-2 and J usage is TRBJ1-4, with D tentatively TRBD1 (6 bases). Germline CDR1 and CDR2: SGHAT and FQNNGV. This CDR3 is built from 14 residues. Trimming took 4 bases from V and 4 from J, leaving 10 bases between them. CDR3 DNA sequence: TGTGCCAGCAGCTCACTAGGGGGTAATGAAAAACTGTTTTTT. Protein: CASSSLGGNEKLFF.

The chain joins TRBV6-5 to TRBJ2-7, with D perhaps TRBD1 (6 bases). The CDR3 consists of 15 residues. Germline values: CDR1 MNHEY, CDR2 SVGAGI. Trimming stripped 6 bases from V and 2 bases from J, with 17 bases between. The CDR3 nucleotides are TGTGCCAGCAGAAGGACTCAGGGGTGGGCCTACGAGCAGTACTTC. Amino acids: CASRRTQGWAYEQYF.

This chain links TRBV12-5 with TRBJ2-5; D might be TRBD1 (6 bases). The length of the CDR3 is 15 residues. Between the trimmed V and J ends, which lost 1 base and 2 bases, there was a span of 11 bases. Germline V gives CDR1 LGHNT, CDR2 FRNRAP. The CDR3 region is CASGLGAGVQETQYF. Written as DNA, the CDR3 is TGTGCTAGTGGTTTGGGGGCAGGGGTTCAAGAGACCCAGTACTTC.

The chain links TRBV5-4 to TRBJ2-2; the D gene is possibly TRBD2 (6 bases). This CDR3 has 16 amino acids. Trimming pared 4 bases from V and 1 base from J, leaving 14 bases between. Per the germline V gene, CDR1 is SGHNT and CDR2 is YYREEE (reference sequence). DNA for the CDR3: TGTGCCAGCAGCCATGGGACTTCTAGGAACACCGGGGAGCTGTTTTTT. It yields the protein CASSHGTSRNTGELFF.

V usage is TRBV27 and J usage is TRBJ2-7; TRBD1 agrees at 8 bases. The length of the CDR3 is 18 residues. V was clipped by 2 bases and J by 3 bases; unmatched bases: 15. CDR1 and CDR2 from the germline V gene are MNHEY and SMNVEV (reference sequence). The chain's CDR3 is CASSLLPPSTGGFYEQYF. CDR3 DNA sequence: TGTGCCAGCAGTTTACTTCCCCCTAGTACAGGGGGGTTCTACGAGCAGTACTTC.

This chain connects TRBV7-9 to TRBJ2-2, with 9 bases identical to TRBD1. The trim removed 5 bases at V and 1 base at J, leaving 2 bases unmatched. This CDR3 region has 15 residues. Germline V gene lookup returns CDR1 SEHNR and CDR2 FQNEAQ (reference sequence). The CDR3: CASSQDRGNTGELFF. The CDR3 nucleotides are TGTGCCAGCAGCCAGGACAGGGGGAACACCGGGGAGCTGTTTTTT.

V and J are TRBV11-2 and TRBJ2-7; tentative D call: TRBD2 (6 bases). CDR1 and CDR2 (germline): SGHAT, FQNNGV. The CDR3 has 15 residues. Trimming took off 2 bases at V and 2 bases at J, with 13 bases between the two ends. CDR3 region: CASSLYGGKAYEQYF. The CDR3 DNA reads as TGTGCCAGCAGCTTATACGGGGGAAAGGCCTACGAGCAGTACTTC.

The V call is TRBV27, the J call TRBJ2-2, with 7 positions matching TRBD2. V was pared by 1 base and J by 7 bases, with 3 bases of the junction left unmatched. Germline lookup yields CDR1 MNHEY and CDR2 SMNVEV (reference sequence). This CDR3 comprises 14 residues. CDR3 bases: TGTGCCAGCAGTTTATTGGGGGGGGGCGGGGAGCTGTTTTTT. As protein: CASSLLGGGGELFF.